This TCR beta chain comes out of a study of shared clonotypes between healthy human individuals. Study conclusions and caveats: Blood was the only sampled material, and tissue repertoires likely differ.

Terminally differentiated effector memory CD45RA+ cells were excluded by CCR7 positive selection of CD45RO-negative cells. With regard to this clone: Its matching antigen is unknown.

The CDR3 totals 15 residues. Germline V gene lookup returns CDR1 ENHRY and CDR2 SYGVKD. V shed 3 bases and J shed 1 base, with 13 bases lying between them. Profiling relied on immunoSEQ multiplex PCR, and the TCRdb table lists in-frame clones only, not all of them. The sample shows 1.5 million to 2.5 million clones, roughly 95% of them seen only once. This receptor was identified in a man aged 18-30 years in good health. The chain is built from TRBV10-3 and TRBJ2-7; tentatively, D is TRBD1 (6 bases). The sample was naive CD8+ T cells sorted from blood. DNA of the CDR3: TGTGCCATCAGTGATACAACAGGGTATTCCTACGAGCAGTACTTC. This codes for CAISDTTGYSYEQYF.